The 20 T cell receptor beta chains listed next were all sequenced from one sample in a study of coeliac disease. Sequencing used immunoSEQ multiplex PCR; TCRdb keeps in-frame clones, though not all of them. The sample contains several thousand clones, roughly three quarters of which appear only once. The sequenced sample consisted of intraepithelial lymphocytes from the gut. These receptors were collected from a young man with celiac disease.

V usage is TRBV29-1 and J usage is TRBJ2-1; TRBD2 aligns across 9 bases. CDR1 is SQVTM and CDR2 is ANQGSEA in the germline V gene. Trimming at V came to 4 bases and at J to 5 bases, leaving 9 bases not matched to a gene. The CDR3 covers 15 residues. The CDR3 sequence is CSVVRGLASDNEQFF. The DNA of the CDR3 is TGCAGCGTTGTAAGGGGACTAGCATCAGACAATGAGCAGTTCTTC.

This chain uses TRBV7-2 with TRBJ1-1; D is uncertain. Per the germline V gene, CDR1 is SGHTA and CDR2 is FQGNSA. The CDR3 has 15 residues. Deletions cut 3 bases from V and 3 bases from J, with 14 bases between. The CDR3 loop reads CASSLAQVWYTEAFF. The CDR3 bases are TGTGCCAGCAGCTTGGCCCAAGTTTGGTACACTGAAGCTTTCTTT.

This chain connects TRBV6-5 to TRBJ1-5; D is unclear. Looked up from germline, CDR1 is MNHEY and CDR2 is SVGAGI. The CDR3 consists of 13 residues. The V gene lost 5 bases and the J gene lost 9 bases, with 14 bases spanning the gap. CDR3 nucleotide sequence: TGTGCCAGCAGTCTATCTTTGCAGCGGCCCCAGCATTTT. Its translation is CASSLSLQRPQHF.

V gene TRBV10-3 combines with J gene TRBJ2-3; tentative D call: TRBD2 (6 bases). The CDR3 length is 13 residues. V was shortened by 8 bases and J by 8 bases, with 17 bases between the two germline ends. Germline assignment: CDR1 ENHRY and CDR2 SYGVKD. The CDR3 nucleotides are TGTGCCATCGGGCGGGACTTGGGTGGTACGCAGTATTTT. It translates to CAIGRDLGGTQYF.

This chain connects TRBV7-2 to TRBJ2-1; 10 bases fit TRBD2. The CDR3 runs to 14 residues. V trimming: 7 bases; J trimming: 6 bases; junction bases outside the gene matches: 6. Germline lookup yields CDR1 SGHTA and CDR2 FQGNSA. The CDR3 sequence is CASKIAGGPNEQFF. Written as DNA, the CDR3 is TGTGCCAGCAAGATAGCGGGGGGTCCCAATGAGCAGTTCTTC.

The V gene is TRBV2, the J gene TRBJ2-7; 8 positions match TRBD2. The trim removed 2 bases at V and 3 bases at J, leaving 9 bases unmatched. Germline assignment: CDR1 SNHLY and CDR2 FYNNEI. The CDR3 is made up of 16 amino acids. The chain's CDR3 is CASSESAAGGYYEQYF. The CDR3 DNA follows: TGTGCCAGCAGTGAAAGCGCGGCGGGGGGTTACTACGAGCAGTACTTC.

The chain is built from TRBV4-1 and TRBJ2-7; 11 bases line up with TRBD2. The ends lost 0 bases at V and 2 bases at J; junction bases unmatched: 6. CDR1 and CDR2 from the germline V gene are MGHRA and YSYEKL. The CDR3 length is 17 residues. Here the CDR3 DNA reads TGCGCCAGCAGCCAAGATTTCGTGGGACTAGCGGCCTACGAGCAGTACTTC. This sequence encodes CASSQDFVGLAAYEQYF.

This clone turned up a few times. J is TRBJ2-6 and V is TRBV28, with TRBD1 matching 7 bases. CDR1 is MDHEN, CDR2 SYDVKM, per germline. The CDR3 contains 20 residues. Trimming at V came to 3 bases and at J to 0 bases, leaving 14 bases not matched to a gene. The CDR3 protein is CASSFRSFRQGPSGANVLTF. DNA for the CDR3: TGTGCCAGCAGTTTTCGCAGTTTTAGACAGGGTCCCTCTGGGGCCAACGTCCTGACTTTC.

CDR3 nucleotide sequence: TGTGCCACCAGCGCGGGGCCCGGGACCGAAAAACTGTTTTTT. Amino acids: CATSAGPGTEKLFF. The rearrangement joins TRBV15 to TRBJ1-4; a possible D gene is TRBD1 (5 bases). V lost 5 bases, J lost 8 bases, and 15 bases lay in between. The V gene's germline CDR1 is LNHNV and CDR2 YYDKDF (reference sequence). This CDR3 contains 14 residues.

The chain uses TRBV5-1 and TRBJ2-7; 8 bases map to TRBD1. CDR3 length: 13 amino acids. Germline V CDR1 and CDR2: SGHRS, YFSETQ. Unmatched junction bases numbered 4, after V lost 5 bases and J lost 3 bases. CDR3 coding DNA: TGCGCCAGCAGGGCCGGGACAGGCTACGAGCAGTACTTC. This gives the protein CASRAGTGYEQYF.

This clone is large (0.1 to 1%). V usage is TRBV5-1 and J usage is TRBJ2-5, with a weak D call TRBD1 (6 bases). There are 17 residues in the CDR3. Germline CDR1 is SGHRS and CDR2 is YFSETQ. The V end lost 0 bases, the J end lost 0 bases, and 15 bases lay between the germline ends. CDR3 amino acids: CASSLDTGPLYQETQYF. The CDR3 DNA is TGCGCCAGCAGCTTGGACACAGGGCCCCTATACCAAGAGACCCAGTACTTC.

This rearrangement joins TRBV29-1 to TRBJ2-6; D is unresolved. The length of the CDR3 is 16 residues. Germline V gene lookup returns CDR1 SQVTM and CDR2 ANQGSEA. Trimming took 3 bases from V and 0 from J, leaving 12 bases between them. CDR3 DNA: TGCAGCGTTGAGCCGGTTCTTTACTCTGGGGCCAACGTCCTGACTTTC. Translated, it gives CSVEPVLYSGANVLTF.

The CDR3 nucleotides are TGTGCCAGCAGCCCCCGACCGACAGGGTACTACGAGCAGTACTTC. Translated: CASSPRPTGYYEQYF. The V call is TRBV11-2, the J call TRBJ2-7; 7 bases line up with TRBD1. The CDR3 is made up of 15 amino acids. Trimming took 5 bases from V and 3 from J; bases not matched to a gene: 10. Germline CDR1 reads SGHAT; CDR2 reads FQNNGV.

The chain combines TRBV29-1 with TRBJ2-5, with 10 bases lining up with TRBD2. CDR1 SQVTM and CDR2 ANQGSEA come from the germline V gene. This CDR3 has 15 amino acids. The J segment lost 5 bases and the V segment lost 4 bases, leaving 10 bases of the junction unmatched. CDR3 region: CSVVRGSGGRETQYF. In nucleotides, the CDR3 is TGCAGCGTTGTACGCGGTAGCGGGGGGCGGGAGACCCAGTACTTC.

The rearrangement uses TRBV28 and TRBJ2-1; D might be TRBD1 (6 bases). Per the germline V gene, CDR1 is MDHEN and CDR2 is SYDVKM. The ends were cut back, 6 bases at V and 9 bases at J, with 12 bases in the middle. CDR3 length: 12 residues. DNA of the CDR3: TGTGCCAGCAGGCAAACAGGGACTGAGCAGTTCTTC. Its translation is CASRQTGTEQFF.

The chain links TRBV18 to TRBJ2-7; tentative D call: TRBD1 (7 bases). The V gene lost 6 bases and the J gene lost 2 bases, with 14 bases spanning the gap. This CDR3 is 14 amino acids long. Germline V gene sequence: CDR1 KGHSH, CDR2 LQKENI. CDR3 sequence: CASSRDSLPYEQYF. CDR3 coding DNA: TGTGCCAGCTCGCGGGACAGTCTACCCTACGAGCAGTACTTC. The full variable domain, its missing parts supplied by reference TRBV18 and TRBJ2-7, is NAGVMQNPRHLVRRRGQEARLRCSPMKGHSHVYWYRQLPEEGLKFMVYLQKENIIDESGMPKERFSAEFPKEGPSILRIQQVVRGDSAAYFCASSRDSLPYEQYFGPGTRLTVT.

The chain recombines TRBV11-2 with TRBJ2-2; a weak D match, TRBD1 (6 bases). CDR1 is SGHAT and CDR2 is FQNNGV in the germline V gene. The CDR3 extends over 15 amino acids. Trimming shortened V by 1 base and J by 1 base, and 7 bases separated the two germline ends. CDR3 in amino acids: CASSLGGGNTGELFF. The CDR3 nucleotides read TGTGCCAGCAGCTTAGGAGGGGGGAACACCGGGGAGCTGTTTTTT.

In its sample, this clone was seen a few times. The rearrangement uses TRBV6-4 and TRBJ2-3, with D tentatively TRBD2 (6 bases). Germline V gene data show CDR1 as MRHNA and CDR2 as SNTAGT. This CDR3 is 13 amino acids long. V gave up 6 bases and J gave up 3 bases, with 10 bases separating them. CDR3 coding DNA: TGTGCCAGCAGCGTCGGGGGTACAGATACGCAGTATTTT. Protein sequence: CASSVGGTDTQYF.

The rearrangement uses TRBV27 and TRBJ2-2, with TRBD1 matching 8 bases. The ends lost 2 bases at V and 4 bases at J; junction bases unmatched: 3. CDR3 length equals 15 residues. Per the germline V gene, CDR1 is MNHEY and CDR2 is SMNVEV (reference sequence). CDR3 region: CASSLVTGATGELFF. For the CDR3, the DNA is TGTGCCAGCAGTTTAGTGACAGGGGCCACCGGGGAGCTGTTTTTT.

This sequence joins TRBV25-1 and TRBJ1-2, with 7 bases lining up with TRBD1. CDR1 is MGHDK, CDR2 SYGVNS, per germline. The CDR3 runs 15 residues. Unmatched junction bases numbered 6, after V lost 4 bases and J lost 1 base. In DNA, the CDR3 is TGTGCCAGCAGTGGGGCAGGGGGAAATAACTATGGCTACACCTTC. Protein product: CASSGAGGNNYGYTF.